Below, 15 T cell receptor beta chains from the same sample are listed, as sequenced in a study of beta chain features in type 1 diabetes. Study-level findings and limits: Moderate but significant shortening of TCRB CDR3s was recorded in all four CD4+ subsets from Type 1 diabetes patients.

Isolated RNA was reverse transcribed in full, so expressed TCRB transcripts were sequenced. The protocol was immunoSEQ multiplex PCR, while the TCRdb copy is restricted to in-frame clones and leaves out a portion. This sample has 250,000 or so clones; around 20% occur once, and the top ten carry around 0.029%. The antigens these receptors bind are not known. Sequencing input: naive CD4+ T cells from blood. Receptors originate from a middle-aged woman with type 1 diabetes.

V usage is TRBV7-3 and J usage is TRBJ2-1; maybe TRBD1 (6 bases). Looked up from germline, CDR1 is SGHTA and CDR2 is FQGTGA. Trimming cost V 5 bases and J 6 bases, with 17 bases left between them. The CDR3 totals 15 residues. As DNA, the CDR3 is TGTGCCAGCAGCCTTACTCAGGGGCAGGGCAATGAGCAGTTCTTC. It translates to CASSLTQGQGNEQFF.

The DNA of the CDR3 is TGTGCCAGCAGCGTCTCAGGGAACTCCTACGAGCAGTACTTC. Translated: CASSVSGNSYEQYF. The chain couples TRBV9 to TRBJ2-7; tentative D call: TRBD1 (5 bases). Germline V gene data show CDR1 as SGDLS and CDR2 as YYNGEE. With 2 bases removed from V and 0 bases from J, the gap between germline ends came to 9 bases. This CDR3 spans 14 amino acids.

The V and J genes are TRBV6-4 and TRBJ1-1, with D perhaps matching TRBD1 (5 bases). The CDR3 totals 14 residues. Deletions cut 6 bases from V and 1 base from J, with 12 bases between. CDR1 is MRHNA and CDR2 is SNTAGT in the germline V gene. DNA of the CDR3: TGTGCCAGCAGGGAACAGGAGGGGAACACTGAAGCTTTCTTT. It specifies CASREQEGNTEAFF.

In its sample, this clone was seen a few times. The V call is TRBV2, the J call TRBJ1-1; D is uncertain. Per the germline V gene, CDR1 is SNHLY and CDR2 is FYNNEI. The V gene lost 5 bases and the J gene lost 3 bases, with 13 bases spanning the gap. This CDR3 region has 14 residues. The CDR3 nucleotides read TGTGCCAGCAGTCTCCGGCGGGATTACACTGAAGCTTTCTTT. Protein sequence: CASSLRRDYTEAFF.

This chain links TRBV5-1 with TRBJ2-4; 8 bases are shared with TRBD2. The CDR3 runs to 15 residues. J lost 5 bases, V lost 1 base, and 5 bases had no gene match. Germline assignment: CDR1 SGHRS and CDR2 YFSETQ. The chain's CDR3 is CASSLTGGLENIQYF. CDR3 DNA sequence: TGCGCCAGCAGCTTGACGGGGGGGCTGGAAAACATTCAGTACTTC. Based on the CDR3 plus reference TRBV5-1 and TRBJ2-4, the full variable domain is KAGVTQTPRYLIKTRGQQVTLSCSPISGHRSVSWYQQTPGQGLQFLFEYFSETQRNKGNFPGRFSGRQFSNSRSEMNVSTLELGDSALYLCASSLTGGLENIQYFGAGTRLSVL.

The rearrangement uses TRBV7-3 and TRBJ2-1; 8 bases are shared with TRBD2. The ends lost 5 bases at V and 1 base at J; junction bases unmatched: 7. The CDR3 loop spans 16 amino acids. Germline-derived CDR1 and CDR2 are SGHTA and FQGTGA. CDR3 amino acids: CASSIRSGSSYNEQFF. CDR3 sequence (DNA): TGTGCCAGCAGCATCCGCAGCGGGAGTTCCTACAATGAGCAGTTCTTC.

The V and J genes are TRBV7-2 and TRBJ2-7; the match to TRBD2 covers 13 bases. The CDR3 loop spans 14 amino acids. Germline loops: CDR1 SGHTA, CDR2 FQGNSA. V lost 5 bases to trimming and J lost 5 bases; unmatched junction nucleotides: 3. CDR3 nucleotide sequence: TGTGCCAGCAGCCTTGGGACTAGCGGGGACGAGCAGTACTTC. It is translated as CASSLGTSGDEQYF. Variable domain in full (rest from reference TRBV7-2 and TRBJ2-7): GAGVSQSPSNKVTEKGKDVELRCDPISGHTALYWYRQSLGQGLEFLIYFQGNSAPDKSGLPSDRFSAERTGGSVSTLTIQRTQQEDSAVYLCASSLGTSGDEQYFGPGTRLTVT.

CDR3 loop: CASSLSNNEQFF. The CDR3 DNA follows: TGTGCCAGCAGCTTATCCAACAATGAGCAGTTCTTC. The chain uses TRBV7-2 and TRBJ2-1; D is uncertain. CDR3 length: 12 amino acids. Germline values: CDR1 SGHTA, CDR2 FQGNSA. V was clipped by 2 bases and J by 5 bases, with 4 bases between them.

There are a few counts of this clone. The rearrangement links TRBV27 to TRBJ1-1; D perhaps matches TRBD1 (6 bases). The CDR3 has 14 amino acids. CDR1 is MNHEY, CDR2 SMNVEV, per germline (reference sequence). Trimming removed 2 bases from V and 10 bases from J, with 17 bases in between. As DNA, the CDR3 is TGTGCCAGCAGTTTAACTCTGTCGGCAGGGGCAGCTTTCTTT. Its translation is CASSLTLSAGAAFF.

The chain joins TRBV13 to TRBJ1-3, with TRBD1 matching over 8 bases. Germline V gene lookup returns CDR1 PRHDT and CDR2 FYEKMQ (reference sequence). J lost 0 bases, V lost 4 bases, and 5 bases had no gene match. The CDR3 extends over 16 amino acids. DNA for the CDR3: TGTGCCAGCAGCTCAGGACAGGGAGACTCTGGAAACACCATATATTTT. This gives the protein CASSSGQGDSGNTIYF.

The chain uses TRBV18 and TRBJ2-1; no reliable D call. Germline lookup yields CDR1 KGHSH and CDR2 LQKENI. V shed 0 bases and J shed 12 bases, with 12 bases lying between them. The CDR3 consists of 13 residues. The CDR3 sequence is CASSPPEIGGQFF. The CDR3 region has the DNA TGTGCCAGCTCACCACCGGAGATAGGTGGGCAGTTCTTC.

This clone was recorded once. J is TRBJ2-7 and V is TRBV12-5; D is perhaps TRBD1 (6 bases). The CDR3 is 13 residues long. Germline CDR1 LGHNT, CDR2 FRNRAP. V dropped 6 bases and J dropped 2 bases, with 11 bases sitting between them. CDR3: CASGRDKPYEQYF. The CDR3 DNA follows: TGTGCTAGTGGCCGGGACAAGCCCTACGAGCAGTACTTC.

This clone was seen only a few times. The chain employs TRBV29-1 and TRBJ1-2; D is uncertain. The V gene's germline CDR1 is SQVTM and CDR2 ANQGSEA. This CDR3 comprises 10 residues. Trimming cost V 3 bases and J 5 bases, with 4 bases left between them. The CDR3 is CSVDPYGYTF. The CDR3 coding sequence is TGCAGCGTTGACCCATATGGCTACACCTTC. The complete variable domain, with remaining parts taken from reference TRBV29-1 and TRBJ1-2, reads SAVISQKPSRDICQRGTSLTIQCQVDSQVTMMFWYRQQPGQSLTLIATANQGSEATYESGFVIDKFPISRPNLTFSTLTVSNMSPEDSSIYLCSVDPYGYTFGSGTRLTVV.

DNA of the CDR3: TGTGCCAGCAGCCAGGGACAGGGCTACAATGAGCAGTTCTTC. It is translated as CASSQGQGYNEQFF. This chain links TRBV9 with TRBJ2-1; 9 positions match TRBD1. V lost 4 bases and J lost 3; bases outside the gene matches: 2. This CDR3 is built from 14 residues. Germline CDR1 reads SGDLS; CDR2 reads YYNGEE.

This clone has more than one count but fewer than ten. The V call is TRBV29-1, the J call TRBJ2-1; no reliable D call. The CDR3 is 12 amino acids. CDR1 and CDR2 from the germline V gene are SQVTM and ANQGSEA. V was pared by 3 bases and J by 4 bases, with 7 bases between. The CDR3 loop is CSVDGEYNEQFF. The CDR3 DNA sequence: TGCAGCGTTGACGGAGAGTACAATGAGCAGTTCTTC.